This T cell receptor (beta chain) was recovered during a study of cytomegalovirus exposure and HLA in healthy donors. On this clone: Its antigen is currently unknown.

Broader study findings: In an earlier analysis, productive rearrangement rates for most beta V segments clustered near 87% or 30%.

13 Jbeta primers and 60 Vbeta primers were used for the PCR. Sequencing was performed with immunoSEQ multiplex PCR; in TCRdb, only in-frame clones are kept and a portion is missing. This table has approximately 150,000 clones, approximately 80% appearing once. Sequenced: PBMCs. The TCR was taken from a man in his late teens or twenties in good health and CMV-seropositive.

CDR3 in amino acids: CASRTSGGDPSSYEQYF. Written as DNA, the CDR3 is TGTGCCAGCAGGACTAGTGGGGGGGACCCAAGCTCCTACGAGCAGTACTTC. The gene calls are TRBV7-9 and TRBJ2-7; 7 bases map to TRBD2. Looked up from germline, CDR1 is SEHNR and CDR2 is FQNEAQ (reference sequence). The V segment lost 6 bases and the J segment 0 bases; nucleotides outside the gene matches: 14. This CDR3 has 17 amino acids.